The TCR beta chain under discussion was sequenced for a study of T cell responses to AZD1222 COVID-19 vaccine. The overall study: Second-dose timings of about 4 or about 12 weeks were pooled.

General study points: Nearly half of spike-specific TCRs reportedly target unmutated variant regions. Among AZD1222 vaccinees, only 5 or 6 were seropositive at baseline.

The CDR3 covers 12 residues. The V end lost 4 bases, the J end lost 1 base, and 5 bases lay between the germline ends. The germline CDR1 and CDR2 sequences are SGHDT and YYEEEE. Data came from immunoSEQ multiplex PCR; TCRdb stores just in-frame clones and leaves some out. In the table there are around 100,000 clones, 87% of which are singletons. A remark on this clone: Its antigen is not known.

The source of this sequence is an adult in good health. Sequencing used peripheral blood, obtained on day 0 of AZD1222 vaccination. The gene calls are TRBV5-6 and TRBJ1-2; D is unclear. The CDR3 region is CASSNSNYGYTF. The DNA for the CDR3 is TGTGCCAGCAGCAACAGTAACTATGGCTACACCTTC.